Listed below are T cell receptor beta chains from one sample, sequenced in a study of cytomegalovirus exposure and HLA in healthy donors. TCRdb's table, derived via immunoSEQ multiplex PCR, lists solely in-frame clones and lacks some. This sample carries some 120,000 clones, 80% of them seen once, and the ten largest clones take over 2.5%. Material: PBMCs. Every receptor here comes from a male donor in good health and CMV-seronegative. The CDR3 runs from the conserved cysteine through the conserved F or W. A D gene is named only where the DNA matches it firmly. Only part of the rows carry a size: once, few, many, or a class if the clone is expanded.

CDR3 DNA: TGTGCCAGCTCACCTCTTGGGACAGGGGGTTTCTCTGGAAACACCATATATTTT; CDR3 protein: CASSPLGTGGFSGNTIYF; J gene: TRBJ1-3; V gene: TRBV18; D gene: TRBD1; clone size: NA
CDR3 DNA: TGTGCCACTATGGAGTTCTTTGGGGCCAACGTCCTGACTTTC; CDR3 protein: CATMEFFGANVLTF; J gene: TRBJ2-6; V gene: TRBV27; D gene: NA; clone size: NA
CDR3 DNA: TGCGCCAGCAGCCTTAGCGGGATAATAAACAATGAGCAGTTCTTC; CDR3 protein: CASSLSGIINNEQFF; J gene: TRBJ2-1; V gene: TRBV5-1; D gene: TRBD2; clone size: NA
CDR3 DNA: TGCGCCAGCAGGGAAGGTGGGCCCCAGTACTTC; CDR3 protein: CASREGGPQYF; J gene: TRBJ2-5; V gene: TRBV5-1; D gene: NA; clone size: NA
CDR3 DNA: TGTGCCAGCAGCCAATTCTTCGACACCGGGGAGCTGTTTTTT; CDR3 protein: CASSQFFDTGELFF; J gene: TRBJ2-2; V gene: TRBV14; D gene: NA; clone size: NA
CDR3 DNA: TGTGCCAGTAGCGAACCGGGACAGGGGATCAACATTCAGTACTTC; CDR3 protein: CASSEPGQGINIQYF; J gene: TRBJ2-4; V gene: TRBV19; D gene: TRBD1; clone size: NA
CDR3 DNA: TGTGCCAGCAGTGAATATGGGACAGACTATGGCTACACCTTC; CDR3 protein: CASSEYGTDYGYTF; J gene: TRBJ1-2; V gene: TRBV25-1; D gene: TRBD1; clone size: NA
CDR3 DNA: TGTGCCAGTAGTATGGGCCCTAGCACAGATACGCAGTATTTT; CDR3 protein: CASSMGPSTDTQYF; J gene: TRBJ2-3; V gene: TRBV19; D gene: NA; clone size: once
CDR3 DNA: TGCGCCAGCAGCTTGGAACAGGGTCTGGACTATGGCTACACCTTC; CDR3 protein: CASSLEQGLDYGYTF; J gene: TRBJ1-2; V gene: TRBV5-1; D gene: NA; clone size: NA
CDR3 DNA: TGTGCCTGGAGCAATCCCCCAGTTACCAATGAGCAGTTCTTC; CDR3 protein: CAWSNPPVTNEQFF; J gene: TRBJ2-1; V gene: TRBV30; D gene: NA; clone size: NA
CDR3 DNA: TGTGCCAGCAGCCAAGAAGGGACAGGATCTAACTATGGCTACACCTTC; CDR3 protein: CASSQEGTGSNYGYTF; J gene: TRBJ1-2; V gene: TRBV4-2; D gene: TRBD1; clone size: NA
CDR3 DNA: TGTTCCAGCAGCACCGGACTAGCATCCTACAATGAGCAGTTCTTC; CDR3 protein: CSSSTGLASYNEQFF; J gene: TRBJ2-1; V gene: TRBV7-9; D gene: TRBD2; clone size: NA
CDR3 DNA: TGTGCCAGCAGCTTGGCCTTAGGACAGGGGCTAAACTATGGCTACACCTTC; CDR3 protein: CASSLALGQGLNYGYTF; J gene: TRBJ1-2; V gene: TRBV5-4; D gene: TRBD1; clone size: NA
CDR3 DNA: TGTGCCAGCAGTCCACCACAGGGAAGGACTGAAGCTTTCTTT; CDR3 protein: CASSPPQGRTEAFF; J gene: TRBJ1-1; V gene: TRBV9; D gene: NA; clone size: few
CDR3 DNA: TGTGCCAGCAGGGCCGGGGGTGAGCAGTTCTTC; CDR3 protein: CASRAGGEQFF; J gene: TRBJ2-1; V gene: TRBV6-6; D gene: NA; clone size: NA
CDR3 DNA: TGTGCCAGCAGAGGACTAGCCAAAAACATTCAGTACTTC; CDR3 protein: CASRGLAKNIQYF; J gene: TRBJ2-4; V gene: TRBV11-2; D gene: NA; clone size: NA
CDR3 DNA: TGTGCCAGCAGCTCGGGGGGGCGGGGGCAAGAGACCCAGTACTTC; CDR3 protein: CASSSGGRGQETQYF; J gene: TRBJ2-5; V gene: TRBV7-2; D gene: TRBD2; clone size: NA
CDR3 DNA: TGTGCCAGCAGCCCAGCGGGGATAGACACAGATACGCAGTATTTT; CDR3 protein: CASSPAGIDTDTQYF; J gene: TRBJ2-3; V gene: TRBV7-2; D gene: TRBD2; clone size: NA
CDR3 DNA: TGCGCCAGCTCCCCGGGGGACGGGAGCACAGATACGCAGTATTTT; CDR3 protein: CASSPGDGSTDTQYF; J gene: TRBJ2-3; V gene: TRBV5-1; D gene: NA; clone size: once
CDR3 DNA: TGTGCCAGCGCGACCGATAGGGGGCTGGGAAACACCATATATTTT; CDR3 protein: CASATDRGLGNTIYF; J gene: TRBJ1-3; V gene: TRBV28; D gene: TRBD1; clone size: NA
CDR3 DNA: TGTGCCAGCAGTCGGACTCCCCGCCGTGAGCAGTACTTC; CDR3 protein: CASSRTPRREQYF; J gene: TRBJ2-7; V gene: TRBV27; D gene: NA; clone size: NA
CDR3 DNA: TGTGCCAGCAGATCCGGGACTAGCGGGCCCCAAGAGACCCAGTACTTC; CDR3 protein: CASRSGTSGPQETQYF; J gene: TRBJ2-5; V gene: TRBV6-6; D gene: TRBD2; clone size: NA
CDR3 DNA: TGTGCCAGCAGTCGGGCGAAACTGGGGGGAAGCACTGAAGCTTTCTTT; CDR3 protein: CASSRAKLGGSTEAFF; J gene: TRBJ1-1; V gene: TRBV27; D gene: NA; clone size: NA
CDR3 DNA: TGTGCTAGTGGATATATATCGATCAGGTCCAGCGGCACTGAAGCTTTCTTT; CDR3 protein: CASGYISIRSSGTEAFF; J gene: TRBJ1-1; V gene: TRBV12-5; D gene: NA; clone size: NA
CDR3 DNA: TGCGCCAGCAGTTTGGGGGCTTTGAACACTGAAGCTTTCTTT; CDR3 protein: CASSLGALNTEAFF; J gene: TRBJ1-1; V gene: TRBV5-1; D gene: NA; clone size: NA
CDR3 DNA: TGTGCCAGCAGCCAAGGGACTGTCTCTGGAAACACCATATATTTT; CDR3 protein: CASSQGTVSGNTIYF; J gene: TRBJ1-3; V gene: TRBV14; D gene: NA; clone size: NA
CDR3 DNA: TGTGCCACCGCAAGGGGGAGCTCCTACAATGAGCAGTTCTTC; CDR3 protein: CATARGSSYNEQFF; J gene: TRBJ2-1; V gene: TRBV27; D gene: NA; clone size: NA